The clone carrying this T cell receptor (beta chain) appeared many times. Its target is unknown. These data originate in a study of T-cell reconstitution after alpha-beta-depleted transplantation in children. V dropped 0 bases and J dropped 5 bases, with 14 bases sitting between them. Germline-derived CDR1 and CDR2 are SGHRS and YFSETQ. The CDR3 has 15 residues. Construction of the TCRbeta library involved unique molecular identifiers. TCRdb analysed the PCR reads with MiXCR anew, one entry per CDR3 protein. The data hold 500,000 to 650,000 distinct CDR3 sequences, with over 10% observed a single time. General study findings and limits: Several hundred graft clones that had expanded were reportedly the source of alpha-beta T cells about two months after transplant. T-cell counts and diversity at one year following transplant were attributed mainly to newly produced T cells. Recipient T cells and thymic progenitors that survived gave rise to the high TCRbeta diversity observed at day 60 in some patients.

The sample here was PBMCs, mostly from graft donor cells, taken 360 days after TCRalphabeta/CD19-depleted stem cell transplant. This receptor was obtained from a male patient between 5 and 17 years old who had a stem cell transplant for acute myeloid leukemia, so the T cells may come from the graft donor. The chain is built from TRBV5-1 and TRBJ2-5; possibly TRBD1 for D (5 bases). CDR3 in amino acids: CASSLEGAPRETQYF. The CDR3 DNA sequence: TGCGCCAGCAGCTTGGAAGGGGCGCCACGGGAGACCCAGTACTTC.